Following are 25 T cell receptor beta chains from one sample sequenced in a study of T cell responses to AZD1222 COVID-19 vaccine. Clones were sequenced by immunoSEQ multiplex PCR, and TCRdb holds only the in-frame ones, with some missing. Among approximately 120,000 clones listed, around 90% were seen once. Material: peripheral blood, obtained on day 0 of AZD1222 vaccination. These receptors were taken from an adult in good health.

V is TRBV30 and J is TRBJ1-2; no reliable D call. CDR1 and CDR2 (germline): GTSNPN, SVGIG (reference sequence). V dropped 4 bases and J dropped 0 bases, with 12 bases sitting between them. This CDR3 is 14 amino acids long. The CDR3 region is CAWTQDTANYGYTF. In DNA form, the CDR3 reads TGTGCCTGGACCCAGGATACCGCTAACTATGGCTACACCTTC. Supplemented by reference TRBV30 and TRBJ1-2, the full variable domain reads SQTIHQWPATLVQPVGSPLSLECTVEGTSNPNLYWYRQAAGRGLQLLFYSVGIGQISSEVPQNLSASRPQDRQFILSSKKLLLSDSGFYLCAWTQDTANYGYTFGSGTRLTVV.

The rearrangement joins TRBV6-5 to TRBJ2-3, with 8 bases fitting TRBD1. There are 15 residues in the CDR3. The V gene's germline CDR1 is MNHEY and CDR2 SVGAGI. Germline trimming cut 4 bases from V and 5 bases from J; bases unmatched to any gene: 8. CDR3 sequence: CASSSHGQGRDTQYF. Written as DNA, the CDR3 is TGTGCCAGCAGTTCTCACGGACAGGGTCGAGATACGCAGTATTTT.

The chain has TRBV13 and TRBJ1-6, with D uncertain. The V gene's germline CDR1 is PRHDT and CDR2 FYEKMQ (reference sequence). The CDR3 is 14 residues long. Trimming left V 7 bases short and J 5 bases short, with 12 bases between. For the CDR3, the DNA is TGTGCCAGCAAGCTGGGAGAGAATAATTCACCCCTCCACTTT. This encodes CASKLGENNSPLHF.

This sequence joins TRBV4-2 and TRBJ2-7, with D tentatively TRBD2 (7 bases). Germline values: CDR1 LGHNA, CDR2 YNFKEQ. The CDR3 loop spans 17 amino acids. V lost 0 bases, J lost 1 base, and 16 bases lay in between. The CDR3 protein is CASSQDGGAETSYEQYF. As DNA, the CDR3 is TGTGCCAGCAGCCAAGATGGGGGGGCGGAAACATCCTACGAGCAGTACTTC.

The rearrangement uses TRBV10-2 and TRBJ2-1; D remains ambiguous. The germline V and J ends were trimmed by 4 bases and 9 bases, with 13 bases remaining between them. The CDR3 is 13 residues long. Germline V CDR1 and CDR2: WSHSY, SAAADI. In DNA form, the CDR3 reads TGCGCCAGCAGTGTCTTTGGGGAAGGTGAGCAGTTCTTC. It specifies CASSVFGEGEQFF.

The chain couples TRBV5-1 to TRBJ2-1; TRBD2 aligns across 8 bases. Trimming at V came to 4 bases and at J to 8 bases, leaving 17 bases not matched to a gene. The CDR3 runs 17 residues. In germline, CDR1 is SGHRS, CDR2 YFSETQ. The CDR3 nucleotides are TGCGCCAGCAGCAAGATAACTAGCGGAGGGGGACGGGATGAGCAGTTCTTC. Protein: CASSKITSGGGRDEQFF. The full variable domain, completed using reference TRBV5-1 and TRBJ2-1, is KAGVTQTPRYLIKTRGQQVTLSCSPISGHRSVSWYQQTPGQGLQFLFEYFSETQRNKGNFPGRFSGRQFSNSRSEMNVSTLELGDSALYLCASSKITSGGGRDEQFFGPGTRLTVL.

The rearrangement links TRBV7-6 to TRBJ1-1, with 7 bases identical to TRBD1. The V and J ends lost 1 base and 2 bases, in that order; junction bases with no gene match: 4. CDR1 is SGHVS, CDR2 FNYEAQ, per germline. This CDR3 has 15 residues. The CDR3 DNA reads as TGTGCCAGCAGCTTAGTTGCAGGGGGAAACACTGAAGCTTTCTTT. Translated: CASSLVAGGNTEAFF.

The rearrangement links TRBV2 to TRBJ1-4, with D hard to call. CDR1 and CDR2 (germline): SNHLY, FYNNEI. Trimming took off 6 bases at V and 2 bases at J, with 10 bases between the two ends. CDR3 length: 14 amino acids. This chain's CDR3 is CASRPASTNEKLFF. Here the CDR3 DNA reads TGTGCCAGCAGACCCGCCTCCACTAATGAAAAACTGTTTTTT.

This rearrangement joins TRBV29-1 to TRBJ2-7; 7 nucleotides match TRBD1. The V gene's germline CDR1 is SQVTM and CDR2 ANQGSEA. V lost 6 bases to trimming and J lost 4 bases; unmatched junction nucleotides: 15. This CDR3 comprises 15 residues. This CDR3 reads CSVISGPGQTYEQYF. The CDR3 DNA reads TGCAGCGTGATATCTGGACCGGGACAGACTTACGAGCAGTACTTC.

The chain employs TRBV10-1 and TRBJ2-3, with D unclear. Germline CDR1 and CDR2: WNHNN and SYGVQD (reference sequence). Trimming took 2 bases from V and 5 from J, leaving 11 bases between them. CDR3 length: 14 amino acids. In DNA form, the CDR3 reads TGCGCCAGCAGTGAGAGCGTATATCGAGATACGCAGTATTTT. It encodes CASSESVYRDTQYF.

The chain is built from TRBV12-3 or TRBV12-4 and TRBJ1-1; no clear D gene. V shed 6 bases and J shed 1 base, with 9 bases lying between them. This CDR3 contains 13 residues. The CDR3 bases are TGTGCCAGCAGCCTCCGGGAGAACACTGAAGCTTTCTTT. This translates into CASSLRENTEAFF.

The J gene is TRBJ1-4, the V gene TRBV29-1; a weak D match, TRBD1 (5 bases). Trimming removed 2 bases from V and 8 bases from J, with 6 bases in between. This CDR3 has 11 residues. Germline CDR1 and CDR2: SQVTM and ANQGSEA. The CDR3 DNA reads as TGCAGCGTTGAATGGGGGGAAAAACTGTTTTTT. Its translation: CSVEWGEKLFF.

The V and J genes are TRBV5-1 and TRBJ1-6; tentatively, D is TRBD1 (6 bases). This CDR3 region has 17 residues. With 4 bases removed from V and 0 bases from J, the gap between germline ends came to 14 bases. CDR1 is SGHRS, CDR2 YFSETQ, per germline. CDR3: CASSITGQSSYNSPLHF. In DNA form, the CDR3 reads TGCGCCAGCAGCATAACAGGGCAGAGCTCCTATAATTCACCCCTCCACTTT.

The rearrangement joins TRBV6-5 to TRBJ1-6; no clear D. The V gene's germline CDR1 is MNHEY and CDR2 SVGAGI. V lost 8 bases to trimming and J lost 10 bases, with 18 bases between them. This CDR3 is built from 14 residues. CDR3 sequence: CASAEGAEYSPLHF. Here the CDR3 DNA reads TGTGCCAGCGCCGAAGGTGCGGAATACTCACCCCTCCACTTT.

The chain links TRBV4-3 to TRBJ1-2; possible D gene TRBD1, 6 bases. CDR3 size: 16 residues. From germline, CDR1 is LGHNA and CDR2 YSLEER. Trimming cost V 0 bases and J 7 bases, with 18 bases left between them. The CDR3 coding sequence is TGCGCCAGCAGCCAAGAGGCCCATCTCAGGGGAGGTGGCTACACCTTC. Translated: CASSQEAHLRGGGYTF.

This clone was observed once. This chain uses TRBV6-4 with TRBJ2-3; 8 bases fit TRBD2. The germline gives CDR1 MRHNA, CDR2 SNTAGT. CDR3 length: 16 amino acids. The V segment lost 5 bases and the J segment 1 base; nucleotides outside the gene matches: 8. The CDR3 region has the DNA TGTGCCAGCAGTAAGACCGGACTAGCAGGCACAGATACGCAGTATTTT. It is translated as CASSKTGLAGTDTQYF.

The chain uses TRBV6-2 or TRBV6-3 and TRBJ1-5; TRBD1 agrees at 8 bases. CDR1 is MNHEY, CDR2 SVGEGT, per germline. This CDR3 comprises 14 residues. Trimming at V came to 4 bases and at J to 6 bases, leaving 5 bases not matched to a gene. CDR3 region: CASSFTGGGQPQHF. The CDR3 DNA sequence: TGTGCCAGCAGTTTCACAGGGGGGGGTCAGCCCCAGCATTTT.

This rearrangement joins TRBV19 to TRBJ2-5; 7 bases match TRBD1. Trimming took 1 base from V and 2 from J; bases not matched to a gene: 7. The CDR3 covers 16 residues. CDR1 and CDR2 (germline): LNHDA, SQIVND (reference sequence). The DNA of the CDR3 is TGTGCCAGTAGTATAGTGTCGGGACAGAGTCAAGAGACCCAGTACTTC. Translated, it gives CASSIVSGQSQETQYF.

The chain is built from TRBV27 and TRBJ2-1; 15 nucleotides align to TRBD2. There are 19 residues in the CDR3. CDR1 and CDR2 from the germline V gene are MNHEY and SMNVEV (reference sequence). V was clipped by 6 bases and J by 1 base; unmatched bases: 10. The CDR3 bases are TGTGCCAGCAGACCCGGGACAGGGACTAGCGGGGGGTCCTACAATGAGCAGTTCTTC. It translates to CASRPGTGTSGGSYNEQFF.

The count of this clone is one. The chain employs TRBV5-1 and TRBJ2-2; D is ambiguous. CDR1 is SGHRS and CDR2 is YFSETQ in the germline V gene. Trimming removed 1 base from V and 1 base from J, with 17 bases in between. This CDR3 contains 18 residues. The CDR3 DNA sequence: TGCGCCAGCAGCTTGCGTGTCGGGTCGGGTAGGAACACCGGGGAGCTGTTTTTT. Its protein product is CASSLRVGSGRNTGELFF. Full variable domain (missing parts from reference TRBV5-1 and TRBJ2-2): KAGVTQTPRYLIKTRGQQVTLSCSPISGHRSVSWYQQTPGQGLQFLFEYFSETQRNKGNFPGRFSGRQFSNSRSEMNVSTLELGDSALYLCASSLRVGSGRNTGELFFGEGSRLTVL.

This rearrangement joins TRBV2 to TRBJ2-3, with D possibly being TRBD1 or TRBD2 (5 bases each). This CDR3 is built from 14 residues. Germline loops: CDR1 SNHLY, CDR2 FYNNEI. V shed 11 bases and J shed 0 bases, with 15 bases lying between them. The CDR3 region has the DNA TGTGCCGAACTAGAGGGACCCAGCACAGATACGCAGTATTTT. It codes for CAELEGPSTDTQYF.

In this sample, this clone turned up once. The V call is TRBV5-6, the J call TRBJ2-1; 8 bases match TRBD2. Germline CDR1 and CDR2: SGHDT and YYEEEE. The junction had 8 bases not matched to a gene; V was cut back by 2 bases and J by 7 bases. CDR3 length equals 15 residues. The CDR3 DNA reads TGTGCCAGCAGCTTCCCAAGCGGGGGCTATAATGAGCAGTTCTTC. Its protein is CASSFPSGGYNEQFF.

This rearrangement joins TRBV28 to TRBJ1-6; D may be TRBD1 (6 bases). This CDR3 region has 14 residues. Trimming took off 7 bases at V and 7 bases at J, with 14 bases between the two ends. Germline CDR1 is MDHEN and CDR2 is SYDVKM. The CDR3 DNA is TGTGCCAGCAAGCGGGACATATTAAATTCACCCCTCCACTTT. This encodes CASKRDILNSPLHF.

V is TRBV5-4 and J is TRBJ2-2; D may correspond to TRBD1 or TRBD2 (7 bases each). Per the germline V gene, CDR1 is SGHNT and CDR2 is YYREEE (reference sequence). The CDR3 consists of 16 residues. Trimming cost V 3 bases and J 6 bases, with 18 bases left between them. The CDR3 region is CASSSARQGGAGELFF. In DNA form, the CDR3 reads TGTGCCAGCAGCTCGGCTCGGCAGGGGGGGGCCGGGGAGCTGTTTTTT.

V gene TRBV6-5 combines with J gene TRBJ1-2; no reliable D call. V dropped 8 bases and J dropped 5 bases, with 15 bases sitting between them. Germline assignment: CDR1 MNHEY and CDR2 SVGAGI. The CDR3 runs 13 residues. CDR3 amino acids: CASSRSLLYGYTF. The CDR3 bases are TGTGCCAGCTCGCGGTCCCTGTTGTATGGCTACACCTTC.